The clone carrying this TCR beta chain was recorded only once. The data originate from a study of OX40 agonist ivuxolimab in advanced cancers. Overall study: Hepatocellular carcinoma, melanoma, renal cell or head and neck cancer affected the dose-escalation patients.

Clones were read by immunoSEQ multiplex PCR, and TCRdb kept only the in-frame ones, dropping some. The table lists some 100,000 clones, about nine tenths of them singletons, with roughly 0.3% in the top ten. The germline gives CDR1 MGHRA, CDR2 YSYEKL. The CDR3 is made up of 14 amino acids. Trimming stripped 3 bases from V and 1 base from J, with 10 bases between. The TCR originated in an adult with an advanced solid tumor such as melanoma, head and neck, liver or kidney cancer. V usage is TRBV4-1 and J usage is TRBJ2-7, with D possibly being TRBD1 (5 bases). The sequences come from CD4+ or CD8+ T cells sorted from blood, collected in a trial of the OX40 agonist ivuxolimab. In DNA form, the CDR3 reads TGCGCCAGCAGCCAGACAGATTATTCCTACGAGCAGTACTTC. It translates to CASSQTDYSYEQYF.